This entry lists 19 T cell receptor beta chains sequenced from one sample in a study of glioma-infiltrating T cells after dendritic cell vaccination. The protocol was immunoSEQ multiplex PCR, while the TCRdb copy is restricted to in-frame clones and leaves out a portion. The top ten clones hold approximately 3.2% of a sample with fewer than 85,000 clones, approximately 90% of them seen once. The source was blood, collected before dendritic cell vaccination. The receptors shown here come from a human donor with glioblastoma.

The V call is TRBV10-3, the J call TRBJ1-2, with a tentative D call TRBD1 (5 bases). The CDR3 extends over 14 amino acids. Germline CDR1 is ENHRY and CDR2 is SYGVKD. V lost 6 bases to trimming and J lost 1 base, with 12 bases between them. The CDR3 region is CAISSGGLNYGYTF. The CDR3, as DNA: TGTGCCATCAGCTCCGGGGGTCTTAACTATGGCTACACCTTC.

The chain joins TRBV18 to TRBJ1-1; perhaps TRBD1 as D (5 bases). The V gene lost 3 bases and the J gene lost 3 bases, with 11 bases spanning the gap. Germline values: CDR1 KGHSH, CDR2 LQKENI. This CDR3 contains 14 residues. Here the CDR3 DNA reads TGTGCCAGCTCACCGGGCAGGGCGGACACTGAAGCTTTCTTT. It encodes CASSPGRADTEAFF.

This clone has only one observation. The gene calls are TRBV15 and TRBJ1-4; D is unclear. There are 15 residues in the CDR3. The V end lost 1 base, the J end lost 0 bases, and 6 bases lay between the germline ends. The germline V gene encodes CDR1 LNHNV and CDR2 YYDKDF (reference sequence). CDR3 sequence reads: CATSRVESTNEKLFF. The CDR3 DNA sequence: TGTGCCACCAGCAGAGTGGAGTCAACTAATGAAAAACTGTTTTTT.

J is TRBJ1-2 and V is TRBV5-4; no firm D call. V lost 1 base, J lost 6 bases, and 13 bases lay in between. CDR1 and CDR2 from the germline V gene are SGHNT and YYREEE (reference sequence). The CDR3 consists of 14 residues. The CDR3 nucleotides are TGTGCCAGCAGCTTGAGGAACAGAGAAGATGGCTACACCTTC. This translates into CASSLRNREDGYTF.

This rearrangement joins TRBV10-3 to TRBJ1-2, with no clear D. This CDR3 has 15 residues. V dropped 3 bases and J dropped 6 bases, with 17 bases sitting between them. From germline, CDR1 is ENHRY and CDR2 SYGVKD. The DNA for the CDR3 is TGTGCCATCAGTGATTTGGGGTCCACGGGAAATGGCTACACCTTC. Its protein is CAISDLGSTGNGYTF.

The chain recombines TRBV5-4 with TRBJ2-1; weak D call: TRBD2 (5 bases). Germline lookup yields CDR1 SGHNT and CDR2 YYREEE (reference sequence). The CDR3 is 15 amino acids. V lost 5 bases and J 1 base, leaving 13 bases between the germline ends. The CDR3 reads CASSRPGLSYNEQFF. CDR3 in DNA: TGTGCCAGCAGTCGGCCGGGATTGTCCTACAATGAGCAGTTCTTC.

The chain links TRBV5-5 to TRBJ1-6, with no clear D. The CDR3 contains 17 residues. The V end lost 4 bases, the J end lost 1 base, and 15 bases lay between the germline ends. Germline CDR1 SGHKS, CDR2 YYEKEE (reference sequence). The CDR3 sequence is CASSGTATESYNSPLHF. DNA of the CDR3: TGTGCCAGCAGCGGAACAGCCACAGAGTCCTATAATTCACCCCTCCACTTT. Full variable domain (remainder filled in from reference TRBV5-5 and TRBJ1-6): DAGVTQSPTHLIKTRGQQVTLRCSPISGHKSVSWYQQVLGQGPQFIFQYYEKEERGRGNFPDRFSARQFPNYSSELNVNALLLGDSALYLCASSGTATESYNSPLHFGNGTRLTVT.

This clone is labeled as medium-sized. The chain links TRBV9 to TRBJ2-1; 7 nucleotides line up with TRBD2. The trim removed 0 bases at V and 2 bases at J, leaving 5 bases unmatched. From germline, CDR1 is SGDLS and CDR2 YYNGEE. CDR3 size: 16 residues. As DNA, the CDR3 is TGTGCCAGCAGCGTAGATGGGGGGAGGGCCTACAATGAGCAGTTCTTC. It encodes CASSVDGGRAYNEQFF.

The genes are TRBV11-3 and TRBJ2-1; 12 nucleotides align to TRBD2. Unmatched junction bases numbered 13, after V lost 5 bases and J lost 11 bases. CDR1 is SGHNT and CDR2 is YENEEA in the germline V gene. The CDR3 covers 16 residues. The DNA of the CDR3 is TGTGCCAGCAGCGTGACTAGCGGGAGAATTGGAAGGAAGCAGTTCTTC. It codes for CASSVTSGRIGRKQFF.

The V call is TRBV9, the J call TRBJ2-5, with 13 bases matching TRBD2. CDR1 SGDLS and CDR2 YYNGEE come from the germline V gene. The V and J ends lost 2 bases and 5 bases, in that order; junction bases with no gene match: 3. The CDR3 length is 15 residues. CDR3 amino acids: CASSVGTSGEETQYF. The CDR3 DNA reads TGTGCCAGCAGCGTCGGGACTAGCGGGGAGGAGACCCAGTACTTC.

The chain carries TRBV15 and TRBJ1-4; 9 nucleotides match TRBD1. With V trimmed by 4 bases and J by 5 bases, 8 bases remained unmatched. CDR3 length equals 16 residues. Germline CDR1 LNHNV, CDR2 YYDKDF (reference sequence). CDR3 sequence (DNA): TGTGCCACCAGCAATTATCGGACAGGGGAAAATGAAAAACTGTTTTTT. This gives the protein CATSNYRTGENEKLFF.

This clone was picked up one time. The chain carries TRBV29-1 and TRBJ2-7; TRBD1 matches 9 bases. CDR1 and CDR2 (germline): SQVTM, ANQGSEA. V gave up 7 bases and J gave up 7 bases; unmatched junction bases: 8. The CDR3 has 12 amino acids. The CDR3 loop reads CSATQGAWEQYF. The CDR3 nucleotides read TGCAGCGCCACACAGGGGGCTTGGGAGCAGTACTTC.

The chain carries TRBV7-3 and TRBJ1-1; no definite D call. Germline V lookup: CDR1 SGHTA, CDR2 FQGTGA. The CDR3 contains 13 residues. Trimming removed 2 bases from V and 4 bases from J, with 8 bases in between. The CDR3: CASSLPSFTEAFF. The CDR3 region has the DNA TGTGCCAGCAGCTTACCCAGTTTCACTGAAGCTTTCTTT.

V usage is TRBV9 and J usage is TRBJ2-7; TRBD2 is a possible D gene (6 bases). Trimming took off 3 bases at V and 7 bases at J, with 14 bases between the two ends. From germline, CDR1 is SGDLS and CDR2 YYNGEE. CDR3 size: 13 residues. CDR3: CASSGSGLREQYF. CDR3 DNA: TGTGCCAGCAGCGGTAGCGGTCTGAGAGAGCAGTACTTC. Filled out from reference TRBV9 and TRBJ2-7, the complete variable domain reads DSGVTQTPKHLITATGQRVTLRCSPRSGDLSVYWYQQSLDQGLQFLIQYYNGEERAKGNILERFSAQQFPDLHSELNLSSLELGDSALYFCASSGSGLREQYFGPGTRLTVT.

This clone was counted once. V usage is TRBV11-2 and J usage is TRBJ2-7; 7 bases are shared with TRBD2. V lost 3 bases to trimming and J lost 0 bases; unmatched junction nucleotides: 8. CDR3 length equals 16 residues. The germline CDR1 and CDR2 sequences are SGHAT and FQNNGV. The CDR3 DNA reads TGTGCCAGCAGCTTCGGGGGGACGGTGAGCTCCTACGAGCAGTACTTC. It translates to CASSFGGTVSSYEQYF.

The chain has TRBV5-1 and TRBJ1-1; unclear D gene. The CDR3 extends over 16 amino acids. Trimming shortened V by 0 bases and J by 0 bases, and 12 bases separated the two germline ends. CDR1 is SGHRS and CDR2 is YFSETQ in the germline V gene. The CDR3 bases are TGCGCCAGCAGCTTGGCCTCGGGCGGGCTGAACACTGAAGCTTTCTTT. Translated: CASSLASGGLNTEAFF.

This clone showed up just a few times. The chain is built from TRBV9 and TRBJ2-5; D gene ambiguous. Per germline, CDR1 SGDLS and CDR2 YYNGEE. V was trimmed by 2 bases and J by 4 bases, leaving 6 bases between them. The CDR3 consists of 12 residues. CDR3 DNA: TGTGCCAGCAGCGTGGAGACAGAGACCCAGTACTTC. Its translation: CASSVETETQYF.

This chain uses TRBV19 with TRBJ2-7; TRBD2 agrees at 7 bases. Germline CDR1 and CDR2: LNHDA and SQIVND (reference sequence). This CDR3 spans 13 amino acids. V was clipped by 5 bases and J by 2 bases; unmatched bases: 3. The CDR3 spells CASSWGLTYEQYF. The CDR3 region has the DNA TGTGCCAGTAGTTGGGGACTAACCTACGAGCAGTACTTC.

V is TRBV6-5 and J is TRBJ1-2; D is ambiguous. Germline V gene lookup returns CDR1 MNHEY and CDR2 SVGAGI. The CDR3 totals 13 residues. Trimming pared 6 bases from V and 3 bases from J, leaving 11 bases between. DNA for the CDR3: TGTGCCAGCAGCCCTGACCGGGACTATGGCTACACCTTC. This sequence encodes CASSPDRDYGYTF.